This TCR beta chain originates from a study of a mutant IDH1 vaccine in newly diagnosed glioma. At the level of the study: Vaccination started 4-6 weeks after radiotherapy alone, or with temozolomide cycles.

Germline loops: CDR1 SQVTM, CDR2 ANQGSEA. V was pared by 2 bases and J by 1 base, with 8 bases between. The CDR3 runs 13 residues. This clone was found a few times. What it binds is unknown. Sequenced by immunoSEQ multiplex PCR; TCRdb stores in-frame clones only, minus some. Of over 45,000 clones in the sample, roughly four fifths were seen once. Noted time point: week 35, safety follow-up. In the vaccine, a single dose held 300 ug of the mutant IDH1 20-mer peptide, along with topical imiquimod. The starting material was PBMCs, obtained from a glioma patient whose treatment included an IDH1 peptide vaccine. The clonotype originates from a man aged 35-49 years with glioma. The chain joins TRBV29-1 to TRBJ1-1, with a weak D call TRBD1 (5 bases). The CDR3, as DNA: TGCAGCGTTGAACAGGGAGGGAACACTGAAGCTTTCTTT. Protein sequence: CSVEQGGNTEAFF.